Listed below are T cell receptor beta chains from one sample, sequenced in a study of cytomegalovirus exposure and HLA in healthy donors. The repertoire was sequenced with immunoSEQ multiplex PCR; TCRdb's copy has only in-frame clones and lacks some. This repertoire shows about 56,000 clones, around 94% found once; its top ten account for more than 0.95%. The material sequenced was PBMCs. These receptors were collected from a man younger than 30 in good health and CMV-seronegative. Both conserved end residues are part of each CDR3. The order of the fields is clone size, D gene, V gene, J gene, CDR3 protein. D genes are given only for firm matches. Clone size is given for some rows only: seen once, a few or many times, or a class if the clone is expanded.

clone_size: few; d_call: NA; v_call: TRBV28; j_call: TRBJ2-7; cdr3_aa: CASSLKLGEQYF
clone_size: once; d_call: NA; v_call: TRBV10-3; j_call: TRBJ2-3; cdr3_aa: CAITLGETDTQYF
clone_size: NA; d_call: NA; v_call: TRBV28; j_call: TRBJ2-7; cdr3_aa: CASIRGDPTAEQYF
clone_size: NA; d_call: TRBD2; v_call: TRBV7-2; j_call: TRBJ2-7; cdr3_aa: CASSFTGGGEQYF
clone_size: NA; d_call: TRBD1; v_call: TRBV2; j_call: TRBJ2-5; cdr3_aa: CASSEDRAEETQYF
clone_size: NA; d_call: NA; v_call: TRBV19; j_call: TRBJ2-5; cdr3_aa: CASSTGGLSLETQYF
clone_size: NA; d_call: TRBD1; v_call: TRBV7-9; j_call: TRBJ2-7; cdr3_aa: CASSLTLGQGAEQYF
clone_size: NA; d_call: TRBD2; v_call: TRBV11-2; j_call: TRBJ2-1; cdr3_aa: CASSFLAGAYNEQFF
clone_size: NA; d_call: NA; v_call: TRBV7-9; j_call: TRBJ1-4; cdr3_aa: CASSTPGGRNEKLFF
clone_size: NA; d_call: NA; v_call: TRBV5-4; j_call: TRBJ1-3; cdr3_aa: CASSYGPPGNTIYF
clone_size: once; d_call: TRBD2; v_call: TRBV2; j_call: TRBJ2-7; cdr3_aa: CASSPGTSGRADDGQYF
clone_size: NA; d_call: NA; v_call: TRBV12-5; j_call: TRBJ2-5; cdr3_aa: CASGLGTEETQYF
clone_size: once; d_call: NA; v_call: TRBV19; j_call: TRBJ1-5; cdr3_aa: CASTSRRLGDYGQPQHF
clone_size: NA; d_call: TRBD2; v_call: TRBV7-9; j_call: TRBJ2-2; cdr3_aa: CASSLPFPGGDTGELFF
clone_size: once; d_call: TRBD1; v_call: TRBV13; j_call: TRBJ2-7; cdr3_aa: CASSTRDRGLLSEQYF
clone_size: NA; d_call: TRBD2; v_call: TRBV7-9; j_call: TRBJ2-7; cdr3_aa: CASSLASSGVGRLYEQYF
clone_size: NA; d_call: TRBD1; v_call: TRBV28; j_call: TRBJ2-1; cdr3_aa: CASRTGGMIYEQFF
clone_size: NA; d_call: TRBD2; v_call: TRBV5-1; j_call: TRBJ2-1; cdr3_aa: CASSLVVLAGGQGFGEQFF
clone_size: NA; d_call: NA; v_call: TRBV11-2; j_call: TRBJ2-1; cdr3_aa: CASSLFPRGDEQFF
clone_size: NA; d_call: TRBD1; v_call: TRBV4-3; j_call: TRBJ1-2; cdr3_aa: CASSQRTGYHGYTF
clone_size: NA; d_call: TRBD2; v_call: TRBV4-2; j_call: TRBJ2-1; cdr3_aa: CASSQDTGTSGRDFGGAYNEQFF
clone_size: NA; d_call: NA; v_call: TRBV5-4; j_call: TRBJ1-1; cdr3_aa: CASSSLLGPGGRNTEAFF
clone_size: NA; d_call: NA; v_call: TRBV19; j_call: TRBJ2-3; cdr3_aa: CASRQGSTDTQYF
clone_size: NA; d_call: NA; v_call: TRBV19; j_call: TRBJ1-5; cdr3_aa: CASSQGAGANNQPQHF
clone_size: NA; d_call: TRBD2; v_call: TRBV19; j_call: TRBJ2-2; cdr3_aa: CASNKLARGGELFF
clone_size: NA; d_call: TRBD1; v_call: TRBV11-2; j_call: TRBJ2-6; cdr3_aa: CASSLTGGFSGANVLTF
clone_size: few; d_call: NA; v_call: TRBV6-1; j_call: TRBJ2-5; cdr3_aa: CASSEAATGETQYF
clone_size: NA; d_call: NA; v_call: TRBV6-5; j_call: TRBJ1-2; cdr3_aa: CASNCNGYTF
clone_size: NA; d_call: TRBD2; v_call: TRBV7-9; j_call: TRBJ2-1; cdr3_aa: CASSSGLAYNEQFF
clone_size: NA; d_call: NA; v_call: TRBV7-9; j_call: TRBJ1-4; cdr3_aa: CASSSSTVGEKLFF
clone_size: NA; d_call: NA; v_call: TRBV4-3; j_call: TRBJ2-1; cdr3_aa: CASSQDSSGGVNEQFF
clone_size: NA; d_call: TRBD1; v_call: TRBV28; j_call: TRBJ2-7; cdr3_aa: CASSSDRDSYYEQYF
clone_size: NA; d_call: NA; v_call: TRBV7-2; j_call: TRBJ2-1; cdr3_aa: CASSQGYSSYNEQFF
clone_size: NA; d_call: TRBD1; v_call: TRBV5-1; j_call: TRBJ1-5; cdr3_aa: CASSLGQGVDQPQHF
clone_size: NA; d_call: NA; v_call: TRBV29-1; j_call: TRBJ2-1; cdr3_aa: CSVGDFSYNEQFF
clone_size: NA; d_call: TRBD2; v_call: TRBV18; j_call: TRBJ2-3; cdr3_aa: CASSPLSGSGRPDTQYF
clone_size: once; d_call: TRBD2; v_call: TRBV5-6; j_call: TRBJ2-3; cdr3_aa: CASSLPSGPSSAQYF
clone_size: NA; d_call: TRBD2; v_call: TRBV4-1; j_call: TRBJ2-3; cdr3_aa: CASSPWGLAYGTDTQYF
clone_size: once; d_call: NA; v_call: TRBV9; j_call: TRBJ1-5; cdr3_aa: CASSAGGGHQPQHF
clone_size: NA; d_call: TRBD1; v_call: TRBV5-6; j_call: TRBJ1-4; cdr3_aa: CASSLQGANEKLFF
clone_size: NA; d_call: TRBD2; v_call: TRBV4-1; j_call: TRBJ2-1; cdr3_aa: CASSHPGLENEQFF
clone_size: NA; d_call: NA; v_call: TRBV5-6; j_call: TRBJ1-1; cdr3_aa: CASSLLAGNTEAFF
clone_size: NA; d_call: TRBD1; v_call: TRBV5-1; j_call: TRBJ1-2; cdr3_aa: CASSQDRVRDGYTF
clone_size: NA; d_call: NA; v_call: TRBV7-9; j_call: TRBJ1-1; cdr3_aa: CASSLAPRSNEAFF
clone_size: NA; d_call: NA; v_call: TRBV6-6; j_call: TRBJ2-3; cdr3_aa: CASSYSAASEAQYF
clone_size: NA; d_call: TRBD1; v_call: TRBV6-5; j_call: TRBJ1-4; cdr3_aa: CASSPRDRVNEKLFF
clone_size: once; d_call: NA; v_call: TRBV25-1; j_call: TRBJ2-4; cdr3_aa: CASSDIGSGLAKNIQYF
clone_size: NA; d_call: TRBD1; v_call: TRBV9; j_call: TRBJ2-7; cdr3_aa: CASSPEAGGFYEQYF
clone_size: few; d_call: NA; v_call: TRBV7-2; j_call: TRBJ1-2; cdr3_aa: CASSRVGTQTPGGYTF
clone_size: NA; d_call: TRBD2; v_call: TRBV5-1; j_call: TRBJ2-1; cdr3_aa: CASSPGLAGVNEQFF
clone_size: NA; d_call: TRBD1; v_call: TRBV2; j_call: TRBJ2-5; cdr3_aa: CAIARDSSLETQYF
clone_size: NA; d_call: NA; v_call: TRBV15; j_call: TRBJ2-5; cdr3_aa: CATSRPPRETQYF
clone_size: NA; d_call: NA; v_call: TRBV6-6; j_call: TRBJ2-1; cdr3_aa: CASSHRGGEDYNEQFF
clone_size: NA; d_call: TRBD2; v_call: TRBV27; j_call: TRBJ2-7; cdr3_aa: CASSLAGGPYEQYF